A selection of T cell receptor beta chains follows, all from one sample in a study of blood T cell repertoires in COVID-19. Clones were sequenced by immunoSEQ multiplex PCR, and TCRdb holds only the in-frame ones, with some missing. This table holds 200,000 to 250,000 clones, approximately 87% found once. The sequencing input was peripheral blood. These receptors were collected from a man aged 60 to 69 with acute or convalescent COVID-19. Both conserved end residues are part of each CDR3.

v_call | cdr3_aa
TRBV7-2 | CASSFPDRASPLHF
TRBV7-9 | CASSPTGWKSTDTQYF
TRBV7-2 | CASSLRWDRIVNEQFF
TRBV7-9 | CASSYTTGIYEQYF
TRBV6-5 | CASSYRDRLSYNEQFF
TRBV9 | CASSLRQGTYNEQFF
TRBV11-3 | CASSLVRTATYEQYF
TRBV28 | CASSSRDRTNEKLFF
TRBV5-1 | CASSFGLPSYNEQFF
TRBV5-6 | CASSPRAGGNTEAFF
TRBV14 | CASSQDQGKNTEAFF
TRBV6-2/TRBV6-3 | CASSPGTSGSSTDTQYF
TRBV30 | CAGAAQGEGGYTF
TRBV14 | CASSLHRGLSGNTIYF
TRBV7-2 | CASSSTPGEQYF
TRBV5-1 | CASSLAGGGSQPQHF
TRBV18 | CASSPTNPGTGAYEQYF
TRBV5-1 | CASSLGRGGSYEQYF
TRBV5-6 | CASSPAGGLNTGELFF
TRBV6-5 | CASGLHEQFF
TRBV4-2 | CASSQPSSGSYNEQFF
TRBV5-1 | CASSLDAGFNEKLFF
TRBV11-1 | CASSLRPRETQYF
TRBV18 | CASSPRLTGTSGANVLTF
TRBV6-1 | CASSEDPGSYEQYF
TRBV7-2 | CASSQREKGSPLHF
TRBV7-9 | CASSSRTVYEQYF
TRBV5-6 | CASSLRDRGWNTEAFF
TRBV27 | CASSLSTAMNTEAFF
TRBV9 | CASSPYHTGANSPLHF
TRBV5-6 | CASSQDSEQYF